This passage covers 23 T cell receptor beta chains from one sample sequenced in a study of blood T cell repertoires in COVID-19. Using immunoSEQ multiplex PCR, the repertoire was profiled, and TCRdb retains in-frame clones only, with some absent. The table records about 130,000 clones, less than 90% of them present only once. Input material: peripheral blood. The receptors come from a woman older than 75 with acute or convalescent COVID-19.

This chain joins TRBV10-3 and TRBJ2-1; 11 bases match TRBD2. The J segment lost 6 bases and the V segment lost 6 bases, leaving 4 bases of the junction unmatched. Germline V CDR1 and CDR2: ENHRY, SYGVKD. This CDR3 comprises 14 residues. The DNA for the CDR3 is TGTGCCATCAGGGCTAGCGGGGGGCCCAATGAGCAGTTCTTC. This gives the protein CAIRASGGPNEQFF.

The V gene is TRBV2, the J gene TRBJ2-3; tentatively, D is TRBD2 (6 bases). Germline V gene sequence: CDR1 SNHLY, CDR2 FYNNEI. Trimming cost V 7 bases and J 6 bases, with 8 bases left between them. The CDR3 runs to 11 residues. The CDR3 nucleotides are TGTGCCAGCAAACTAGCCGATACGCAGTATTTT. Its protein product is CASKLADTQYF.

A single count supports this clone. V and J are TRBV18 and TRBJ2-7; 8 bases map to TRBD2. Germline V gives CDR1 KGHSH, CDR2 LQKENI. V lost 6 bases, J lost 6 bases, and 7 bases stayed unmatched. The length of the CDR3 is 13 residues. The CDR3 protein is CASSSSAGGEQYV. As DNA, the CDR3 is TGTGCCAGCTCCTCCTCTGCGGGAGGCGAGCAGTACGTC.

The chain is built from TRBV4-1 and TRBJ2-7; 7 bases line up with TRBD1. Germline values: CDR1 MGHRA, CDR2 YSYEKL. The CDR3 extends over 14 amino acids. Germline trimming cut 5 bases from V and 2 bases from J; bases unmatched to any gene: 6. The CDR3 spells CASSDRDGAYEQYF. CDR3 DNA sequence: TGCGCCAGCAGCGACAGGGACGGGGCCTACGAGCAGTACTTC.

This chain links TRBV5-1 with TRBJ1-4; no clear D. This CDR3 is 14 amino acids long. The germline V gene has CDR1 SGHRS and CDR2 YFSETQ. V lost 2 bases and J 8 bases, leaving 13 bases between the germline ends. CDR3 in DNA: TGCGCCAGCAGCTTTGGAGGGATAACCGAAAAACTGTTTTTT. It is translated as CASSFGGITEKLFF.

This clone came up once. The chain links TRBV19 to TRBJ1-5, with a possible D match to TRBD1 (5 bases). Germline CDR1 reads LNHDA; CDR2 reads SQIVND (reference sequence). CDR3 length: 12 amino acids. The V and J ends lost 3 bases and 8 bases respectively, with 8 bases between them. The CDR3 loop is CASSMGGKPQHF. The CDR3 region has the DNA TGTGCCAGTAGTATGGGGGGAAAGCCCCAGCATTTT.

The chain carries TRBV28 and TRBJ1-2; 7 bases fit TRBD1. The junction had 12 bases not matched to a gene; V was cut back by 4 bases and J by 7 bases. The CDR3 is 15 residues long. From germline, CDR1 is MDHEN and CDR2 SYDVKM. The CDR3 DNA reads TGTGCCAGCAGTTCCTACAGGGGACCTAGGGGTGGCTACACCTTC. Translating gives CASSSYRGPRGGYTF.

The rearrangement links TRBV6-1 to TRBJ1-5; D gene unclear. This CDR3 contains 15 residues. V lost 2 bases, J lost 3 bases, and 11 bases lay in between. Looked up from germline, CDR1 is MNHNS and CDR2 is SASEGT. Written as DNA, the CDR3 is TGTGCCAGCAGTGAAATGGCATTGGTCAATCAGCCCCAGCATTTT. Encoded protein: CASSEMALVNQPQHF.

This clone turned up a few times. The chain recombines TRBV29-1 with TRBJ1-3; no reliable D call. The germline CDR1 and CDR2 sequences are SQVTM and ANQGSEA. The length of the CDR3 is 13 residues. V lost 0 bases to trimming and J lost 4 bases, with 7 bases between them. CDR3 nucleotide sequence: TGCAGCGTTGAAGACAGATGGGGAAACACCATATATTTT. Amino acids: CSVEDRWGNTIYF.

The chain is built from TRBV27 and TRBJ2-7, with D possibly matching TRBD1 (5 bases). Germline V gene lookup returns CDR1 MNHEY and CDR2 SMNVEV (reference sequence). The length of the CDR3 is 13 residues. V was shortened by 5 bases and J by 3 bases, with 11 bases between the two germline ends. CDR3 bases: TGTGCCAGCAGTCCGCAGGGATTCTACGAGCAGTACGTC. Its translation is CASSPQGFYEQYV.

The chain combines TRBV9 with TRBJ1-4; tentatively, D is TRBD1 (6 bases). The V gene's germline CDR1 is SGDLS and CDR2 YYNGEE. This CDR3 is 17 amino acids long. Trimming left V 3 bases short and J 11 bases short, with 26 bases between. The CDR3, as DNA: TGTGCCAGCAGCGGCCCGAGCGCGGCAGGGGAGTTTGGGAAACTGTTTTTT. Encoded protein: CASSGPSAAGEFGKLFF.

This clone was counted a few times. The rearrangement links TRBV19 to TRBJ1-5, with 8 positions matching TRBD1. The V and J ends lost 7 bases and 6 bases, in that order; junction bases with no gene match: 5. The CDR3 runs to 13 residues. CDR1 LNHDA and CDR2 SQIVND come from the germline V gene (reference sequence). CDR3 nucleotide sequence: TGTGCCAGTATTGGACAGGGCAGTCAGCCCCAGCATTTT. This translates into CASIGQGSQPQHF.

This clone was counted once. The chain couples TRBV18 to TRBJ1-2; tentative D call: TRBD1 (6 bases). Germline values: CDR1 KGHSH, CDR2 LQKENI. Trimming left V 4 bases short and J 2 bases short, with 11 bases between. The CDR3 runs to 14 residues. The CDR3 loop reads CASSLQGLNYGYTF. The CDR3 DNA reads as TGTGCCAGCTCACTACAGGGTTTGAACTATGGCTACACCTTC.

The chain has TRBV6-6 and TRBJ1-2; 7 bases line up with TRBD1. After removal of 7 bases from V and 7 bases from J, the junction contained 3 bases not matched to a gene. CDR1 and CDR2 (germline): MNHNY, SVGAGI (reference sequence). This CDR3 is 11 amino acids long. CDR3 sequence: CASTAGGGYTF. The CDR3 nucleotides read TGTGCCAGCACAGCAGGGGGTGGCTACACCTTC.

CDR3 sequence: CASSEGQGASYEQYF. CDR3 bases: TGTGCCAGCAGTGAAGGGCAGGGGGCTAGTTACGAGCAGTACTTC. The chain employs TRBV6-1 and TRBJ2-7; 8 bases are a match to TRBD1. The CDR3 extends over 15 amino acids. Germline V gives CDR1 MNHNS, CDR2 SASEGT. J was trimmed by 4 bases and V by 1 base; bases with no gene match: 6.

The rearrangement uses TRBV5-6 and TRBJ1-4, with no clear D. This CDR3 is 14 amino acids long. V lost 5 bases and J 3 bases, leaving 11 bases between the germline ends. Germline assignment: CDR1 SGHDT and CDR2 YYEEEE. DNA for the CDR3: TGTGCCAGCAGACTCCTTTCTTCTAATGAAAAACTGTTTTTT. Its protein is CASRLLSSNEKLFF.

The chain combines TRBV2 with TRBJ1-2; possible D gene TRBD1, 5 bases. Trimming shortened V by 5 bases and J by 3 bases, and 16 bases separated the two germline ends. This CDR3 is built from 15 residues. CDR1 and CDR2 from the germline V gene are SNHLY and FYNNEI. Here the CDR3 DNA reads TGTGCCAGCAGTTACGGGGGTCCGGTGGACTATGGCTACACCTTC. It is translated as CASSYGGPVDYGYTF.

This chain uses TRBV6-5 with TRBJ2-1, with 7 bases that match TRBD1. The CDR3 covers 15 residues. Germline V CDR1 and CDR2: MNHEY, SVGAGI. The J segment lost 8 bases and the V segment lost 5 bases, leaving 12 bases of the junction unmatched. CDR3 DNA sequence: TGTGCCAGCAGTCGACAGGGAAACCGAGAGGATGAGCAGTTCTTC. Translation gives CASSRQGNREDEQFF.

The rearrangement joins TRBV19 to TRBJ1-4; 7 positions match TRBD1. V lost 8 bases and J lost 12; bases outside the gene matches: 12. The CDR3 consists of 13 residues. Per the germline V gene, CDR1 is LNHDA and CDR2 is SQIVND (reference sequence). This CDR3 reads CASCVTGTRELFF. CDR3 DNA: TGTGCCAGTTGCGTGACAGGGACGAGGGAACTGTTTTTT.

The chain carries TRBV19 and TRBJ1-5; D is uncertain. Germline V gene data show CDR1 as LNHDA and CDR2 as SQIVND (reference sequence). The CDR3 covers 13 residues. V lost 3 bases and J lost 6, with 9 bases in between. As DNA, the CDR3 is TGTGCCAGTAGTATTGGATCGGGTCAGCCCCAGCATTTT. Protein sequence: CASSIGSGQPQHF.

V gene TRBV7-9 combines with J gene TRBJ1-5; D not certain. The CDR3 contains 16 residues. Germline CDR1 SEHNR, CDR2 FQNEAQ (reference sequence). The ends were cut back, 4 bases at V and 3 bases at J, with 16 bases in the middle. Written as DNA, the CDR3 is TGTGCCAGCAGCTGGGCAGGACCGGGAGACAATCAGCCCCAGCATTTT. Its translation: CASSWAGPGDNQPQHF.

In this sample, this clone turned up once. The gene calls are TRBV11-2 and TRBJ2-1; D ambiguous. The length of the CDR3 is 16 residues. V lost 4 bases and J lost 2, with 15 bases in between. The germline V gene encodes CDR1 SGHAT and CDR2 FQNNGV. CDR3 protein: CASSSSWSHPYNEQFF. CDR3 in DNA: TGTGCCAGCAGCTCCTCCTGGTCACATCCCTACAATGAGCAGTTCTTC.

The chain joins TRBV29-1 to TRBJ1-1; D gene uncertain. The CDR3 has 13 residues. Trimming shortened V by 6 bases and J by 3 bases, and 14 bases separated the two germline ends. Germline CDR1 is SQVTM and CDR2 is ANQGSEA. The CDR3 loop is CSVIEGADTEAFF. In DNA, the CDR3 is TGCAGCGTCATTGAGGGCGCGGACACTGAAGCTTTCTTT.